The 16 T cell receptor beta chains in this list originate from one sample, sequenced in a study of shared clonotypes between healthy human individuals. Naivety among CD8 cells was defined by CD45RO negativity and positive CCR7 selection, thereby excluding terminally differentiated effector memory CD45RA+ cells. Assay: immunoSEQ multiplex PCR; the TCRdb copy retains only in-frame clones and omits some. This sample has some 2,000,000 clones, with approximately 94% found just once. The material sequenced was naive CD8+ T cells sorted from blood. The receptors shown here come from a man aged 18 to 35 in good health.

Here the CDR3 reads CSAGDEQFF. In DNA, the CDR3 is TGCAGCGCCGGGGATGAGCAGTTCTTC. This rearrangement joins TRBV29-1 to TRBJ2-1; tentative D call: TRBD2 (5 bases). Germline-derived CDR1 and CDR2 are SQVTM and ANQGSEA. Trimming removed 7 bases from V and 8 bases from J, with 6 bases in between. The CDR3 is 9 residues long.

V gene TRBV6-1 combines with J gene TRBJ1-3; tentative D call: TRBD1 (6 bases). CDR3 length: 15 residues. The germline gives CDR1 MNHNS, CDR2 SASEGT. Deletions cut 5 bases from V and 4 bases from J, with 15 bases between. The CDR3 loop is CASSLWTDIGNTIYF. The CDR3 DNA reads as TGTGCCAGCAGTCTTTGGACAGACATCGGAAACACCATATATTTT.

The V gene is TRBV19, the J gene TRBJ1-1; no clear D. There are 14 residues in the CDR3. Looked up from germline, CDR1 is LNHDA and CDR2 is SQIVND (reference sequence). Trimming stripped 3 bases from V and 2 bases from J, with 10 bases between. CDR3 region: CASSMVEGNTEAFF. The CDR3 DNA reads as TGTGCCAGTAGTATGGTAGAGGGAAACACTGAAGCTTTCTTT.

This chain uses TRBV10-3 with TRBJ1-2; TRBD1 agrees at 7 bases. The germline V gene encodes CDR1 ENHRY and CDR2 SYGVKD. V lost 2 bases and J lost 1; bases outside the gene matches: 16. This CDR3 spans 19 amino acids. Here the CDR3 DNA reads TGTGCCATCAGTGAGCTCGCTGGACCGGGACAGACCTTTAACTATGGCTACACCTTC. Translating it yields CAISELAGPGQTFNYGYTF.

The chain combines TRBV10-2 with TRBJ1-3; D remains ambiguous. The CDR3 loop spans 15 amino acids. CDR1 WSHSY and CDR2 SAAADI come from the germline V gene. With 2 bases removed from V and 1 base from J, the gap between germline ends came to 9 bases. Here the CDR3 DNA reads TGCGCCAGCAGTGAGGTCGCGGGGTCTGGAAACACCATATATTTT. Its translation is CASSEVAGSGNTIYF.

This chain connects TRBV5-1 to TRBJ1-1, with D perhaps TRBD1 (6 bases). The germline V gene has CDR1 SGHRS and CDR2 YFSETQ. Trimming removed 4 bases from V and 0 bases from J, with 16 bases in between. There are 16 residues in the CDR3. CDR3 DNA sequence: TGCGCCAGCAGCAAGGGGGGGAATGTGGTGAACACTGAAGCTTTCTTT. This encodes CASSKGGNVVNTEAFF.

This clone was recorded at least ten times. This sequence joins TRBV30 and TRBJ1-1; perhaps TRBD1 as D (5 bases). CDR1 GTSNPN and CDR2 SVGIG come from the germline V gene (reference sequence). The ends were cut back, 4 bases at V and 4 bases at J, with 13 bases in the middle. The CDR3 is made up of 13 amino acids. CDR3 amino acids: CAWTMTEITEAFF. DNA of the CDR3: TGTGCCTGGACCATGACAGAGATCACTGAAGCTTTCTTT.

On this clone itself: This same CDR3 is encoded by further DNA sequences in the sample. The rearrangement uses TRBV18 and TRBJ2-7, with D perhaps TRBD2 (5 bases). Trimming removed 2 bases at V and 3 bases at J, with 11 bases between. CDR1 is KGHSH, CDR2 LQKENI, per germline. The CDR3 spans 14 residues. For the CDR3, the DNA is TGTGCCAGCTCACCAGGTTCGGGAAGCTACGAGCAGTACTTC. Protein: CASSPGSGSYEQYF.

The chain joins TRBV7-9 to TRBJ2-7, with D possibly TRBD1 on 6 matching bases. CDR1 is SEHNR, CDR2 FQNEAQ, per germline (reference sequence). V lost 1 base to trimming and J lost 6 bases, with 10 bases between them. The CDR3 loop spans 13 amino acids. CDR3 nucleotide sequence: TGTGCCAGCAGCTTAGGACAGGCTTTCGAGCAGTACTTC. Translated, it gives CASSLGQAFEQYF.

Comments on this clone: Different DNA sequences within this sample yield the same CDR3. The V call is TRBV11-2, the J call TRBJ2-7; D unclear. The ends were cut back, 0 bases at V and 0 bases at J, with 9 bases in the middle. Germline CDR1 is SGHAT and CDR2 is FQNNGV. CDR3 length: 15 amino acids. DNA of the CDR3: TGTGCCAGCAGCTTAGAGGCCGGTTCCTCCTACGAGCAGTACTTC. Translating it yields CASSLEAGSSYEQYF.

This clone has just one count. The V call is TRBV5-6, the J call TRBJ2-5; D is perhaps TRBD2 (7 bases). Looked up from germline, CDR1 is SGHDT and CDR2 is YYEEEE. Deletions cut 1 base from V and 3 bases from J, with 16 bases between. The CDR3 totals 16 residues. The CDR3, as DNA: TGTGCCAGCAGCTTGACAGGGAGCGGGGCGAAAGAGACCCAGTACTTC. Translating gives CASSLTGSGAKETQYF.

The table lists this clone with a count of one. The chain recombines TRBV5-1 with TRBJ2-7; 7 bases are shared with TRBD2. There are 16 residues in the CDR3. V lost 2 bases, J lost 2 bases, and 10 bases stayed unmatched. Germline assignment: CDR1 SGHRS and CDR2 YFSETQ. The CDR3 nucleotides read TGCGCCAGCAGCTTATTCCCAATAGCGGGCCCCTACGAGCAGTACTTC. It codes for CASSLFPIAGPYEQYF. The full variable domain, rest sourced from reference TRBV5-1 and TRBJ2-7, is KAGVTQTPRYLIKTRGQQVTLSCSPISGHRSVSWYQQTPGQGLQFLFEYFSETQRNKGNFPGRFSGRQFSNSRSEMNVSTLELGDSALYLCASSLFPIAGPYEQYFGPGTRLTVT.

The genes are TRBV27 and TRBJ1-5; D unclear. The CDR3 runs 16 residues. Germline V gene lookup returns CDR1 MNHEY and CDR2 SMNVEV (reference sequence). V was shortened by 5 bases and J by 0 bases, with 14 bases between the two germline ends. CDR3 sequence reads: CASSPTGSNSNQPQHF. DNA of the CDR3: TGTGCCAGCAGTCCAACGGGCAGTAATAGCAATCAGCCCCAGCATTTT.

In this sample, this clone turned up once. The rearrangement joins TRBV6-5 to TRBJ2-7; TRBD2 aligns across 7 bases. V shed 6 bases, J shed 2 bases, and the junction held 7 bases outside the gene matches. Germline CDR1 is MNHEY and CDR2 is SVGAGI. The CDR3 is made up of 14 amino acids. CDR3 DNA sequence: TGTGCCAGCAGCGGAACTAGCGCACCCTACGAGCAGTACTTC. Its translation: CASSGTSAPYEQYF.

The chain joins TRBV4-1 to TRBJ1-1; no clear D gene. Germline values: CDR1 MGHRA, CDR2 YSYEKL. Trimming shortened V by 1 base and J by 0 bases, and 12 bases separated the two germline ends. The CDR3 extends over 16 amino acids. Written as DNA, the CDR3 is TGCGCCAGCAGCCAAGCGACCCTCCTGGTGAACACTGAAGCTTTCTTT. This translates into CASSQATLLVNTEAFF.

This chain uses TRBV7-9 with TRBJ2-6; D unresolved. Trimming took off 6 bases at V and 0 bases at J, with 15 bases between the two ends. CDR3 length: 17 residues. Germline V gene sequence: CDR1 SEHNR, CDR2 FQNEAQ (reference sequence). The CDR3 loop reads CASSIPRQSSGANVLTF. The DNA for the CDR3 is TGTGCCAGCAGTATCCCAAGACAAAGCTCTGGGGCCAACGTCCTGACTTTC.